This T cell receptor beta chain was identified in a study of early T cells in non-severe SARS-CoV-2 infection. This clonotype has just a few counts. Between the trimmed V and J ends, which lost 7 bases and 7 bases, there was a span of 13 bases. Germline assignment: CDR1 LNHDA and CDR2 SQIVND (reference sequence). This CDR3 is 13 amino acids long. Individual cDNA molecules received unique molecular identifiers during library preparation. TCRdb re-called the 5' RACE reads through MiXCR, storing one row per CDR3 protein. Among about 21,000 distinct CDR3 sequences listed, under 5.5% were seen once. The rearrangement links TRBV19 to TRBJ2-2; the D call may be TRBD1 or TRBD2 (6 bases each). The specimen was whole blood. The sequence was collected from an adult who was a healthcare worker with PCR-confirmed SARS-CoV-2 infection or an uninfected control (not recorded which). As DNA, the CDR3 is TGTGCCAGTAACCCCGGGGGCTTCGGGGAGCTGTTTTTT. Translated, it gives CASNPGGFGELFF.